This T cell receptor (beta chain) was profiled in a study of control samples from healthy donors and cancer patients. After removal of 5 bases from V and 6 bases from J, the junction contained 13 bases not matched to a gene. The CDR3 is made up of 16 amino acids. CDR1 LNHDA and CDR2 SQIVND come from the germline V gene (reference sequence). Sequenced by immunoSEQ multiplex PCR; TCRdb stores in-frame clones only, minus some. The table has about 58,000 clones, around 95% seen once. The sequenced sample consisted of blood. The chain recombines TRBV19 with TRBJ1-5, with TRBD1 matching 7 bases. The source is a young man in good health. The CDR3 DNA sequence: TGTGCCAGTAGTGTCCTAGACCGACAGGGAAGTCAGCCCCAGCATTTT. Translating it yields CASSVLDRQGSQPQHF.